The entry that follows covers one T cell receptor beta chain sequence. Its antigen remains unknown. Assay used: immunoSEQ multiplex PCR; TCRdb lists only in-frame clones, some missing. The profile shows roughly 39,000 clones, roughly 77% of them singletons. This CDR3 region has 15 residues. Trimming shortened V by 3 bases and J by 4 bases, and 15 bases separated the two germline ends. Germline V gene sequence: CDR1 SGHDT, CDR2 YYEEEE. This sample is drawn from a study of T cells in localized non-small cell lung cancer. Points from the study as a whole: When the top 100 tumor clones were examined, a median 57 of them also appeared in the adjacent lung, which was paired and uninvolved.

The specimen comprised PBMCs, sampled before any cancer treatment. This chain connects TRBV5-6 to TRBJ2-3; D is unclear. The sequence was obtained from a woman between 35 and 75 years old with stage II squamous cell lung carcinoma. CDR3 protein: CASSSPTSGADTQYF. The CDR3 bases are TGTGCCAGCAGCTCCCCGACCAGTGGAGCAGATACGCAGTATTTT.